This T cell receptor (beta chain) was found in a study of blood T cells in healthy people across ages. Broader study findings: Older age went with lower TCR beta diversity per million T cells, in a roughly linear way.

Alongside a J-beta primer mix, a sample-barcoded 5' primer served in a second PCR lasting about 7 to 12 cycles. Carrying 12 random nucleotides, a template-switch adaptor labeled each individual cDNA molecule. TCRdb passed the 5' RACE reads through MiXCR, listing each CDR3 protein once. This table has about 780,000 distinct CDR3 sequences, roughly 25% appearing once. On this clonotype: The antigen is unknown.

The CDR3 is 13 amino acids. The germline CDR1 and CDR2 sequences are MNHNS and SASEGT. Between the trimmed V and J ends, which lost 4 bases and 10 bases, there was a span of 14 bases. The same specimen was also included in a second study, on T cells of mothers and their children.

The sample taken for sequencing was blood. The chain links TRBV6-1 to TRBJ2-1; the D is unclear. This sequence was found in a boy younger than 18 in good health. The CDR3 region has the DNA TGTGCCAGCAGTGTTGTGGGGTATCTAGAGCAGTTCTTC. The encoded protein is CASSVVGYLEQFF.